This TCR beta chain emerged from a study of blood T cell repertoires in COVID-19. Turning to the study itself: The United States, Italy and Spain provided the acute and convalescent COVID-19 samples. Nucleic acid was either cDNA or gDNA, and it came from T cells, B-cell-depleted T cells, or PBMCs.

The germline CDR1 and CDR2 sequences are SGHDN and FVKESK. V lost 4 bases, J lost 7 bases, and 11 bases lay in between. The CDR3 extends over 14 amino acids. Original processing notes: Reference gene primer amplification yielded estimated nucleated cell counts. Sequenced by immunoSEQ multiplex PCR; TCRdb stores in-frame clones only, minus some. That table furnishes V, J and clone size, whereas the DNA furnished D and trimming. The table has approximately 120,000 clones, 84% seen once. Sequencing used peripheral blood. This sequence originates from a woman aged 50 to 60 with acute or convalescent COVID-19. The gene calls are TRBV14 and TRBJ1-6; the D is unclear. CDR3 coding DNA: TGTGCCAGCAGCCCTCTCGACGGGAATTCACCCCTCCACTTT. This gives the protein CASSPLDGNSPLHF.